The 25 T cell receptor beta chains below were found in one sample sequenced in a study of blood T cell repertoires in COVID-19. Clones were read by immunoSEQ multiplex PCR, and TCRdb kept only the in-frame ones, dropping some. Among approximately 87,000 clones listed, roughly 89% were seen once. Sequencing was performed on peripheral blood. The receptors were sampled from a man in his 70s with active or convalescent COVID-19.

The V call is TRBV7-9, the J call TRBJ2-7; TRBD1 matches 7 bases. There are 15 residues in the CDR3. The junction had 6 bases not matched to a gene; V was cut back by 1 base and J by 3 bases. Germline V CDR1 and CDR2: SEHNR, FQNEAQ (reference sequence). DNA of the CDR3: TGTGCCAGCAGCTTAGGGGACAGCCGCATCTACGAGCAGTACTTC. This codes for CASSLGDSRIYEQYF. The variable domain in full, with the rest retrieved from reference TRBV7-9 and TRBJ2-7, is DTGVSQNPRHKITKRGQNVTFRCDPISEHNRLYWYRQTLGQGPEFLTYFQNEAQLEKSRLLSDRFSAERPKGSFSTLEIQRTEQGDSAMYLCASSLGDSRIYEQYFGPGTRLTVT.

The chain links TRBV5-1 to TRBJ2-5, with 7 bases lining up with TRBD1. The CDR3 has 14 amino acids. Germline-derived CDR1 and CDR2 are SGHRS and YFSETQ. After removal of 4 bases from V and 3 bases from J, the junction contained 6 bases not matched to a gene. In nucleotides, the CDR3 is TGCGCCAGCAGCCCTAGGGGGCTGGAAGAGACCCAGTACTTC. Encoded protein: CASSPRGLEETQYF.

The chain has TRBV2 and TRBJ2-1; maybe TRBD2 (6 bases). The V end was cut by 0 bases, the J end by 7 bases, with 10 bases between. Germline V gene sequence: CDR1 SNHLY, CDR2 FYNNEI. CDR3 length equals 14 residues. CDR3 sequence (DNA): TGTGCCAGCAGTGAAGCGGGACTTGTAAATGAGCAGTTCTTC. This codes for CASSEAGLVNEQFF.

The genes are TRBV5-1 and TRBJ2-2; D may be TRBD2 (6 bases). Germline CDR1 is SGHRS and CDR2 is YFSETQ. The CDR3 is made up of 15 amino acids. V lost 7 bases and J 0 bases, leaving 13 bases between the germline ends. This chain's CDR3 is CASGRTRSNTGELFF. CDR3 nucleotides: TGCGCCAGCGGGAGGACACGATCGAACACCGGGGAGCTGTTTTTT.

V is TRBV20-1 and J is TRBJ1-5, with D possibly being TRBD1 (5 bases). In germline, CDR1 is DFQATT, CDR2 SNEGSKA (reference sequence). The CDR3 loop spans 14 amino acids. V was trimmed by 3 bases and J by 3 bases, leaving 12 bases between them. The CDR3, as DNA: TGCAGTGCTAGTCGGGGGGACTACAATCAGCCCCAGCATTTT. Translating it yields CSASRGDYNQPQHF.

J is TRBJ1-1 and V is TRBV24-1; D is unclear. There are 16 residues in the CDR3. Germline V gene sequence: CDR1 KGHDR, CDR2 SFDVKD. Trimming removed 3 bases at V and 7 bases at J, with 20 bases between. CDR3 residues: CATSDGGPGMKGEAFF. CDR3 DNA sequence: TGTGCCACCAGTGATGGCGGGCCCGGGATGAAGGGTGAAGCTTTCTTT.

The genes are TRBV5-6 and TRBJ2-1; 9 bases are shared with TRBD2. The junction had 16 bases not matched to a gene; V was cut back by 6 bases and J by 9 bases. Germline-derived CDR1 and CDR2 are SGHDT and YYEEEE. The CDR3 spans 16 residues. CDR3 protein: CASIPVSSGRMGEQFF. The CDR3 DNA sequence: TGTGCCAGCATCCCGGTTAGTAGCGGGAGAATGGGTGAGCAGTTCTTC.

This clone showed up just once. The chain is built from TRBV2 and TRBJ2-2, with D perhaps TRBD2 (6 bases). The CDR3 runs to 13 residues. CDR1 and CDR2 (germline): SNHLY, FYNNEI. V was trimmed by 1 base and J by 6 bases, leaving 6 bases between them. The CDR3 sequence: CASSEGGAGELFF. The CDR3 DNA is TGTGCCAGCAGTGAAGGCGGGGCCGGGGAGCTGTTTTTT.

V usage is TRBV9 and J usage is TRBJ2-1, with D perhaps matching TRBD2 (6 bases). CDR1 and CDR2 from the germline V gene are SGDLS and YYNGEE. V gave up 4 bases and J gave up 8 bases, with 13 bases separating them. The CDR3 totals 13 residues. The CDR3 protein is CASSPELAYEQFF. CDR3 DNA: TGTGCCAGCAGCCCCGAACTAGCCTATGAGCAGTTCTTC.

The J gene is TRBJ2-1, the V gene TRBV7-3; D unresolved. Trimming took off 6 bases at V and 9 bases at J, with 12 bases between the two ends. CDR1 and CDR2 (germline): SGHTA, FQGTGA. CDR3 length: 12 amino acids. The CDR3 reads CASRSSAGEQFF. Written as DNA, the CDR3 is TGTGCCAGCAGGTCCAGCGCTGGTGAGCAGTTCTTC.

J is TRBJ1-2 and V is TRBV9; tentatively, D is TRBD1 (5 bases). V lost 3 bases and J lost 2, with 23 bases in between. The CDR3 loop spans 18 amino acids. Germline assignment: CDR1 SGDLS and CDR2 YYNGEE. The CDR3 bases are TGTGCCAGCAGCGCGCCGCAGGGCGTGCTTAACCCAAACTATGGCTACACCTTC. Amino acid sequence: CASSAPQGVLNPNYGYTF. Together with reference TRBV9 and TRBJ1-2, the CDR3 gives the full variable domain: DSGVTQTPKHLITATGQRVTLRCSPRSGDLSVYWYQQSLDQGLQFLIQYYNGEERAKGNILERFSAQQFPDLHSELNLSSLELGDSALYFCASSAPQGVLNPNYGYTFGSGTRLTVV.

The rearrangement uses TRBV5-1 and TRBJ1-1; D unclear. The V and J ends lost 2 bases and 5 bases respectively, with 10 bases between them. The germline gives CDR1 SGHRS, CDR2 YFSETQ. This CDR3 spans 13 amino acids. DNA for the CDR3: TGCGCCAGCAGCTTTGAGACACGGACTGAAGCTTTCTTT. It codes for CASSFETRTEAFF.

The chain combines TRBV3-1 (or the pseudogene TRBV3-2) with TRBJ2-2; weak D call: TRBD2 (6 bases). V was trimmed by 5 bases and J by 0 bases, leaving 13 bases between them. CDR3 length: 16 residues. The germline V gene has CDR1 LGHDT and CDR2 YNNKEL (reference sequence). The CDR3 loop reads CASSIPSASNTGELFF. The CDR3 nucleotides are TGTGCCAGCAGCATACCTAGCGCCTCGAACACCGGGGAGCTGTTTTTT.

This chain joins TRBV7-3 and TRBJ2-3; TRBD1 agrees at 9 bases. The germline V gene encodes CDR1 SGHTA and CDR2 FQGTGA. The CDR3 extends over 17 amino acids. Trimming at V came to 0 bases and at J to 5 bases, leaving 9 bases not matched to a gene. CDR3 nucleotide sequence: TGTGCCAGCAGCTTAACAGCCCTGACAGGGGGAAGAGATACGCAGTATTTT. This sequence encodes CASSLTALTGGRDTQYF.

This clone was counted a single time. The rearrangement joins TRBV5-1 to TRBJ1-4; no definite D call. This CDR3 is 15 amino acids long. V lost 1 base and J 0 bases, leaving 7 bases between the germline ends. The germline gives CDR1 SGHRS, CDR2 YFSETQ. The CDR3 loop is CASSLTGTTNEKLFF. The CDR3 nucleotides are TGCGCCAGCAGCTTGACCGGGACAACTAATGAAAAACTGTTTTTT.

The CDR3 reads CASSQVASGRTGELFF. The CDR3 region has the DNA TGTGCCAGCAGCCAAGTTGCTAGCGGGAGGACCGGGGAGCTGTTTTTT. The chain carries TRBV3-1 (or the pseudogene TRBV3-2) and TRBJ2-2; TRBD2 matches at 11 bases. The CDR3 is made up of 16 amino acids. From germline, CDR1 is LGHDT and CDR2 YNNKEL (reference sequence). With V trimmed by 1 base and J by 5 bases, 3 bases remained unmatched.

CDR3 DNA: TGTGCCAGCTCCAGACAGGGGGAGTTGACCCAGTACTTC. Its protein product is CASSRQGELTQYF. V is TRBV2 and J is TRBJ2-5, with 9 bases fitting TRBD1. The germline V gene has CDR1 SNHLY and CDR2 FYNNEI. J gave up 7 bases and V 8 bases, and 8 bases lay outside the gene matches. This CDR3 contains 13 residues.

V and J are TRBV3-1 (or the pseudogene TRBV3-2) and TRBJ1-1; 9 bases are a match to TRBD1. The V segment lost 7 bases and the J segment 4 bases; nucleotides outside the gene matches: 10. The CDR3 totals 15 residues. Germline lookup yields CDR1 LGHDT and CDR2 YNNKEL (reference sequence). The CDR3 reads CASTETGTGFTEAFF. The CDR3 DNA follows: TGTGCCAGCACCGAAACCGGGACAGGGTTCACTGAAGCTTTCTTT.

This clone was detected only once. The genes are TRBV2 and TRBJ1-4; D not resolved. Germline CDR1 is SNHLY and CDR2 is FYNNEI. CDR3 size: 11 residues. Trimming shortened V by 6 bases and J by 14 bases, and 13 bases separated the two germline ends. The CDR3 sequence is CASREGKTLFF. The CDR3 DNA reads as TGTGCCAGCAGAGAGGGAAAGACGCTGTTTTTT.

The chain employs TRBV5-1 and TRBJ2-3, with 14 bases matching TRBD2. Losses at the gene ends were 4 bases for V and 1 base for J; bases not matched to a gene: 2. This CDR3 comprises 16 residues. Germline loops: CDR1 SGHRS, CDR2 YFSETQ. The CDR3 nucleotides read TGCGCCAGCAGCGTGGGACTAGCGGGAGGCACAGATACGCAGTATTTT. It translates to CASSVGLAGGTDTQYF.

The chain recombines TRBV4-2 with TRBJ1-5, with D perhaps TRBD1 (5 bases). CDR1 and CDR2 (germline): LGHNA, YNFKEQ. This CDR3 comprises 18 residues. Trimming left V 4 bases short and J 0 bases short, with 19 bases between. CDR3 protein: CASSLAPSGVYSNQPQHF. The CDR3 region has the DNA TGTGCCAGCAGCCTAGCCCCCTCGGGGGTATATAGCAATCAGCCCCAGCATTTT.

The chain joins TRBV4-3 to TRBJ1-3; D is unresolved. CDR3 length equals 14 residues. CDR1 LGHNA and CDR2 YSLEER come from the germline V gene. Trimming stripped 0 bases from V and 3 bases from J, with 6 bases between. In DNA form, the CDR3 reads TGCGCCAGCAGCCAAGATCCAGGTGGAAACACCATATATTTT. Its protein is CASSQDPGGNTIYF.

The gene calls are TRBV7-9 and TRBJ2-4; D is uncertain. Trimming cost V 5 bases and J 6 bases, with 20 bases left between them. This CDR3 contains 16 residues. The germline V gene encodes CDR1 SEHNR and CDR2 FQNEAQ (reference sequence). The CDR3 DNA sequence: TGTGCCAGCAGCCCACAATCCCTGCGAGCGACAAACATTCAGTACTTC. This encodes CASSPQSLRATNIQYF.

This clone appeared once. The chain carries TRBV6-5 and TRBJ1-1; no clear D. Germline lookup yields CDR1 MNHEY and CDR2 SVGAGI. The V end lost 6 bases, the J end lost 1 base, and 9 bases lay between the germline ends. The CDR3 sequence is 13 residues long. CDR3 DNA: TGTGCCAGCAGACGTACAGAGAACACTGAAGCTTTCTTT. This codes for CASRRTENTEAFF.

V usage is TRBV6-5 and J usage is TRBJ2-1; 7 nucleotides line up with TRBD2. CDR1 MNHEY and CDR2 SVGAGI come from the germline V gene. Trimming removed 2 bases from V and 3 bases from J; junction bases left unmatched: 1. The CDR3 sequence is 14 residues long. This CDR3 reads CASSYGGSYNEQFF. In DNA form, the CDR3 reads TGTGCCAGCAGTTACGGCGGGAGCTACAATGAGCAGTTCTTC.